A selection of T cell receptor beta chains follows, all from one sample in a study of T cells after yellow fever vaccination. TCRdb used MiXCR to reprocess the 5' RACE reads, holding one entry per CDR3 protein. There are around 310,000 distinct CDR3 sequences in the sample; about 9.5% occur only once, and about a sixth lies in the top ten. The sequencing used PBMCs, collected on the day of the first yellow fever vaccination. These receptors were obtained from a young man who received the YFV17D yellow fever vaccine. Each CDR3 is given with its conserved first and last residue. The order of the fields is clone size, J gene, D gene, V gene, CDR3 protein, CDR3 DNA. The D gene is left open where the match is weak. Expanded clones get a size class; other rows say once, few or many, or leave the size out.

>.|TRBJ2-3|.|TRBV24-1
CATSDLQGSTTQYF
TGTGCCACCAGTGATTTGCAAGGGTCGACTACGCAGTATTTT
>few|TRBJ1-5|.|TRBV6-2/TRBV6-3
CASSTPEGQPQHF
TGTGCCAGCAGTACCCCGGAGGGGCAGCCCCAGCATTTT
>many|TRBJ1-4|.|TRBV7-2
CASSLAGSSYVNLFF
TGTGCCAGCAGCTTAGCTGGGAGCAGTTATGTTAATCTGTTTTTT
>many|TRBJ2-5|TRBD1|TRBV5-1
CASGLGQGPQETQYF
TGCGCCAGTGGTCTGGGACAGGGGCCCCAAGAGACCCAGTACTTC
>few|TRBJ2-5|TRBD2|TRBV11-2
CASRRPSGLAEETQYF
TGTGCCAGCAGGCGTCCCTCGGGACTAGCGGAAGAGACCCAGTACTTC
>few|TRBJ1-2|.|TRBV11-2
CASSSRHLGYGYTF
TGTGCCAGCAGCTCGAGGCACTTAGGCTATGGCTACACCTTC
>many|TRBJ2-2|.|TRBV4-1
CASSQGDRTGELFF
TGCGCCAGCAGCCAAGGAGACCGCACCGGGGAGCTGTTTTTT
>few|TRBJ2-7|.|TRBV12-3/TRBV12-4
CASSTHYEQYF
TGTGCCAGCAGTACCCACTACGAGCAGTACTTC
>.|TRBJ1-1|TRBD1|TRBV20-1
CSASLGQGGTEAFF
TGCAGTGCTAGTCTGGGACAGGGGGGAACTGAAGCTTTCTTT
>.|TRBJ2-6|TRBD1|TRBV5-1
CASSSDRGRLSGANVLTF
TGCGCCAGCAGCTCCGACAGGGGGCGACTCTCTGGGGCCAACGTCCTGACTTTC
>many|TRBJ1-2|.|TRBV25-1
CASRQTNYGYTF
TGTGCCAGCAGACAGACCAACTATGGCTACACCTTC
>few|TRBJ1-2|.|TRBV27
CASQGAGDGYTF
TGTGCCAGCCAAGGAGCAGGGGATGGCTACACCTTC
>few|TRBJ2-7|TRBD1|TRBV27
CASSVGAGGYEQYF
TGTGCCAGCAGCGTCGGGGCAGGGGGCTACGAGCAGTACTTC
>many|TRBJ2-6|.|TRBV28
CASRYRGQPSSGANVLTF
TGTGCCAGCAGGTACCGCGGACAGCCTTCCTCTGGGGCCAACGTCCTGACTTTC
>few|TRBJ2-7|.|TRBV20-1
CSADPRGYEQYF
TGCAGTGCCGACCCACGGGGCTACGAGCAGTACTTC
>few|TRBJ1-5|.|TRBV12-5
CASGARDSNQPQHF
TGTGCTAGTGGTGCTAGGGACAGCAATCAGCCCCAGCATTTT
>few|TRBJ2-1|TRBD2|TRBV5-1
CASSSLRGSSYNEQFF
TGCGCCAGCAGCTCCTTGCGGGGGAGCTCCTACAATGAGCAGTTCTTC
>.|TRBJ1-4|TRBD1|TRBV10-3
CAISESNRGQEKLFF
TGTGCCATCAGTGAATCCAACAGGGGGCAGGAAAAACTGTTTTTT
>few|TRBJ1-2|TRBD1|TRBV20-1
CSARDLGGGGYTF
TGCAGTGCTAGAGATCTAGGGGGCGGTGGCTACACCTTC
>few|TRBJ2-3|.|TRBV7-3
CASSLTWADTQYF
TGTGCCAGCAGCTTAACCTGGGCAGATACGCAGTATTTT